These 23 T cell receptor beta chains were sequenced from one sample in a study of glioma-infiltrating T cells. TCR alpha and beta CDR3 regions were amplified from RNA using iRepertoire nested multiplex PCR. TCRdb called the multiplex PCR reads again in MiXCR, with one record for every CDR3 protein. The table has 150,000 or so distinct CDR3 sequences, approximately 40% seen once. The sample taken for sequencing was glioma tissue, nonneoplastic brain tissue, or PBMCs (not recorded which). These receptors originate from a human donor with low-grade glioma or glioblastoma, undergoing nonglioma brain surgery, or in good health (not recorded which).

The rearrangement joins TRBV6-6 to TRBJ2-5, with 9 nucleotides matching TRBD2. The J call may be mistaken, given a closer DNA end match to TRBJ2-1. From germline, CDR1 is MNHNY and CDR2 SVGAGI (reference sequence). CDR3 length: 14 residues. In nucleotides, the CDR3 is TGTGCCAGCAGTTACTCGCGGGAGGGCAATGAGCAGTTCTTC. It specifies CASSYSREGNEQFF.

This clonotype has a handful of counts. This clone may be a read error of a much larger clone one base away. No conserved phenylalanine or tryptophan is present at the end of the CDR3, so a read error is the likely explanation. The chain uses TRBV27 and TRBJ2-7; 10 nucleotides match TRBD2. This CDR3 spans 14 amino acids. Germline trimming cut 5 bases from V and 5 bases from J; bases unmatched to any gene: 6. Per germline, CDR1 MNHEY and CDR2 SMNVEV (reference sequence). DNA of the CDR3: TGTGCCAGCAGTGCTTTAGCGGGAGGCAACGAGCAGTACCTC. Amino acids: CASSALAGGNEQYL.

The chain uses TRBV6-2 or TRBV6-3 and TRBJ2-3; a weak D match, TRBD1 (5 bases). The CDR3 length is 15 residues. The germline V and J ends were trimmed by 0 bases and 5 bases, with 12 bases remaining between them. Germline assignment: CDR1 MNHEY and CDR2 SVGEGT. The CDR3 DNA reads TGTGCCAGCAGTTACTCGCAGGGTCTTGGAGATACGCAGTATTTT. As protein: CASSYSQGLGDTQYF.

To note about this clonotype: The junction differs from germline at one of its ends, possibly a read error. The CDR3 here is CAGSLTRSEGPLHF. Here the CDR3 DNA reads TGTGCCGGCAGCTTAACCCGGTCAGAGGGGCCCCTCCACTTT. The V gene is TRBV7-2, the J gene TRBJ1-6; D may be TRBD1 (5 bases). The CDR3 is 14 amino acids. Looked up from germline, CDR1 is SGHTA and CDR2 is FQGNSA.

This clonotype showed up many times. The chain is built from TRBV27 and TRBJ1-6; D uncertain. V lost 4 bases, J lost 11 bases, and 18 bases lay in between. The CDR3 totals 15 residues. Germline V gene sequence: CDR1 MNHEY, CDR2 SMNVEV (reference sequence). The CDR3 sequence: CASSSRTVMDPPLHF. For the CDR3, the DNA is TGTGCCAGCAGTTCCCGGACTGTGATGGATCCACCCCTCCACTTT.

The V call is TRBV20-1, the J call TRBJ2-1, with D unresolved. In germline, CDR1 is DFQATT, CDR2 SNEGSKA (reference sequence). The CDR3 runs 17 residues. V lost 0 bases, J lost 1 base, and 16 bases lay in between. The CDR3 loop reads CSARDEAEIVSYNEQFF. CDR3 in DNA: TGCAGTGCTAGAGATGAGGCAGAGATTGTATCCTACAATGAGCAGTTCTTC.

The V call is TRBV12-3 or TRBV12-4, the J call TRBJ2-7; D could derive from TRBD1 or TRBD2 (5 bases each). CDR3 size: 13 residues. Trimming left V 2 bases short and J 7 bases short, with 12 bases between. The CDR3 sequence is CASSLQGPGEQYF. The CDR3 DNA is TGTGCCAGCAGTTTACAGGGACCGGGGGAGCAGTACTTC.

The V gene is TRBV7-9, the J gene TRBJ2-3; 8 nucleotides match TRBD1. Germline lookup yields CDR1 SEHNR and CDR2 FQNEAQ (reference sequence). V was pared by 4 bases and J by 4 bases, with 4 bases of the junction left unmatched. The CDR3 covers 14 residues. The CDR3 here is CASSSQGASDTQYF. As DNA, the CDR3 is TGTGCCAGCAGCTCGCAGGGGGCGTCAGATACGCAGTATTTT.

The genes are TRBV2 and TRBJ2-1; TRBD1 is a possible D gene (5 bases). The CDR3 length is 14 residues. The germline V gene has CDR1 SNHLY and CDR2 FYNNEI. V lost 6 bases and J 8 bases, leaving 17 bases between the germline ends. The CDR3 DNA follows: TGTGCCAGCAGAGACAGCTTCCTCTCCGATGAGCAGTTCTTC. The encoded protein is CASRDSFLSDEQFF.

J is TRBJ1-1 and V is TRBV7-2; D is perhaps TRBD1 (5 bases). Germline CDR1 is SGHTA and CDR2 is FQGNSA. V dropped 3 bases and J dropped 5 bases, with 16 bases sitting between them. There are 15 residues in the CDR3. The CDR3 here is CASSFSFQGMTEAFF. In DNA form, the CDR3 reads TGTGCCAGCAGCTTTAGTTTCCAGGGTATGACTGAAGCTTTCTTT. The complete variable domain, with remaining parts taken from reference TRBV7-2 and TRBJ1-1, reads GAGVSQSPSNKVTEKGKDVELRCDPISGHTALYWYRQSLGQGLEFLIYFQGNSAPDKSGLPSDRFSAERTGGSVSTLTIQRTQQEDSAVYLCASSFSFQGMTEAFFGQGTRLTVV.

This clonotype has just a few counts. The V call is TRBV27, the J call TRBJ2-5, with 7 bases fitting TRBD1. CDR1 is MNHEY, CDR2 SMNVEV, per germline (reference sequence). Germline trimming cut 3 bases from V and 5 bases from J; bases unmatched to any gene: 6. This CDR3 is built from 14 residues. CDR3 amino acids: CASSFADRQETQYF. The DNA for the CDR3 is TGTGCCAGCAGTTTCGCGGACAGGCAGGAGACCCAGTACTTC.

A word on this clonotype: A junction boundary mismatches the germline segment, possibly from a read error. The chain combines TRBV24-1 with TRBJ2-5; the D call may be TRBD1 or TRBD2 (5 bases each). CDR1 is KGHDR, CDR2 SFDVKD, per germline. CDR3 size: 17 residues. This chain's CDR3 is CATSGSRGDLLQETKYF. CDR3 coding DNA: TGTGCCACAAGTGGTAGTCGAGGGGACCTCCTACAAGAGACCAAGTACTTC.

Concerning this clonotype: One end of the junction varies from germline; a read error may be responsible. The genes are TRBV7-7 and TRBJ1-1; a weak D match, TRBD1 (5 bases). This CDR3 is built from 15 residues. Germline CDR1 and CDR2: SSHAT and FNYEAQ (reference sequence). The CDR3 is CASSFVPVRVARAFF. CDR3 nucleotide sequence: TGTGCTAGCAGCTTCGTGCCCGTCAGGGTAGCGAGGGCTTTCTTT.

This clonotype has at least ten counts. The chain's CDR3 is CASSLTGNQPQHF. DNA for the CDR3: TGTGCCAGCAGCTTAACAGGAAATCAGCCCCAGCATTTT. The chain recombines TRBV19 with TRBJ1-5; the D gene is possibly TRBD1 (5 bases). The V end was cut by 9 bases, the J end by 4 bases, with 13 bases between. Germline V CDR1 and CDR2: LNHDA, SQIVND (reference sequence). The CDR3 spans 13 residues. Filled out from reference TRBV19 and TRBJ1-5, the complete variable domain reads DGGITQSPKYLFRKEGQNVTLSCEQNLNHDAMYWYRQDPGQGLRLIYYSQIVNDFQKGDIAEGYSVSREKKESFPLTVTSAQKNPTAFYLCASSLTGNQPQHFGDGTRLSIL.

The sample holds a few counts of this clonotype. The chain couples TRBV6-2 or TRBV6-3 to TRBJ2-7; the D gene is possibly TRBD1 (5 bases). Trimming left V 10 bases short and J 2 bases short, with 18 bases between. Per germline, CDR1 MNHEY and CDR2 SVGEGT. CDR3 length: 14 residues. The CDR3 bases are TGTGCCATCCCTCGGTGTGTGGGGCCCTACGAGCAGTACTTC. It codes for CAIPRCVGPYEQYF.

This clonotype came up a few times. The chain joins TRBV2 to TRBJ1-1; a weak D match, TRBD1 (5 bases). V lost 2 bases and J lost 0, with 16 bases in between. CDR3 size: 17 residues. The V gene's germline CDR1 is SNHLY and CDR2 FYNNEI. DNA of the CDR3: TGTGCCAGCAGTGAAAGACCATCCAGGGTCATGAACACTGAAGCTTTCTTT. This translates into CASSERPSRVMNTEAFF.

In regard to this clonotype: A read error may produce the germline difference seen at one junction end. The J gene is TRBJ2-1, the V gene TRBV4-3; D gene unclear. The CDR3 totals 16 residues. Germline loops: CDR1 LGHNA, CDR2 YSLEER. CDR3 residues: CASSQENYPSYSEQFF. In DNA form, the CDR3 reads TGCGCCAGCAGCCAAGAAAACTATCCTTCCTACAGTGAGCAGTTCTTC.

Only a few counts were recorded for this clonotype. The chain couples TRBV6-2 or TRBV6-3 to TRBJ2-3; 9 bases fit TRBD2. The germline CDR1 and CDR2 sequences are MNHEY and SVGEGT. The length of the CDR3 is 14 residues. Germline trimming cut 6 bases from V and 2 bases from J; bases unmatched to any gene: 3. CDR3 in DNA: TGTGCCAGCAGGAGACTAGCGGCCACAGATACGCAGTATTTT. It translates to CASRRLAATDTQYF.

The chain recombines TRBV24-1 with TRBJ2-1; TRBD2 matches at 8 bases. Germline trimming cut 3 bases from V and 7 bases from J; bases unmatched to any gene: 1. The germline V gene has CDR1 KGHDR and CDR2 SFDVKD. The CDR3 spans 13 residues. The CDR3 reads CATSDGGRNEQFF. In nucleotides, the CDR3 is TGTGCCACCAGTGATGGCGGGAGGAATGAGCAGTTCTTC.

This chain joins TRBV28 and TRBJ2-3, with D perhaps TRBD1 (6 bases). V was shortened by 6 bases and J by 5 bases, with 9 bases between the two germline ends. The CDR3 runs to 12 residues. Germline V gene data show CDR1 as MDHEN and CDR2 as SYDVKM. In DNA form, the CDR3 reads TGTGCCAGCAGGGCAGGGGTAGATACGCAGTATTTT. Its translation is CASRAGVDTQYF.

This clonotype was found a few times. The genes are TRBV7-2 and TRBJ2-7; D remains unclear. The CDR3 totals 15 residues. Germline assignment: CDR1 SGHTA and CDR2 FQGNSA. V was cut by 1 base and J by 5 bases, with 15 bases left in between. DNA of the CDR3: TGTGCCAGCAGCTTAGTAATAGCCGGTGCGGACGAGCAGTACTTC. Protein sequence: CASSLVIAGADEQYF.

This chain's CDR3 is CASSYGSLGANVLTF. CDR3 DNA sequence: TGTGCCAGCAGTTACGGTTCACTCGGGGCCAACGTCCTGACTTTC. The chain joins TRBV6-2 or TRBV6-3 to TRBJ2-6; no clear D. Trimming took 2 bases from V and 4 from J, leaving 9 bases between them. Germline V gene data show CDR1 as MNHEY and CDR2 as SVGEGT. CDR3 length: 15 amino acids.

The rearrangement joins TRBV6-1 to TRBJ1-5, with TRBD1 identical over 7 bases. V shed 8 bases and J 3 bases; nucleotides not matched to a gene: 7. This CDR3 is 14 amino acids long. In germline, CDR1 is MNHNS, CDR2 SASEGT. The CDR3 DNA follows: TGTGCCAGCGGCCCGGGACAGAACAATCAGCCCCAGCATTTT. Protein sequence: CASGPGQNNQPQHF.